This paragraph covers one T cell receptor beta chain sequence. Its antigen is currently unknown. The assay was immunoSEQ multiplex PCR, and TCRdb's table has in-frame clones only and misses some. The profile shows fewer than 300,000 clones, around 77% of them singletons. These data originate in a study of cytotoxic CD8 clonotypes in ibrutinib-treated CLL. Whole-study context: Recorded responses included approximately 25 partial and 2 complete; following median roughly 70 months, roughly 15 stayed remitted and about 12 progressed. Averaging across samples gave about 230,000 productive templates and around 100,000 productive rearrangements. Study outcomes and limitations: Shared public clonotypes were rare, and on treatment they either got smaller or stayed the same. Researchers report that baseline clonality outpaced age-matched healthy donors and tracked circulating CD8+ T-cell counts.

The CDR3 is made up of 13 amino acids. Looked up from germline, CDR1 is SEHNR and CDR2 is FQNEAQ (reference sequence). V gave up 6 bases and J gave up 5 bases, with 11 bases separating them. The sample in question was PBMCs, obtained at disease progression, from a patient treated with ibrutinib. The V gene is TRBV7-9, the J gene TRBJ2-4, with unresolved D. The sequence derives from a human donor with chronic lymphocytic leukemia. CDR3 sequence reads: CASRELSQNIQYF. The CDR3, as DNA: TGTGCCAGCAGAGAGCTCTCACAAAACATTCAGTACTTC. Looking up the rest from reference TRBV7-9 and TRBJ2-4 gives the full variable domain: DTGVSQNPRHKITKRGQNVTFRCDPISEHNRLYWYRQTLGQGPEFLTYFQNEAQLEKSRLLSDRFSAERPKGSFSTLEIQRTEQGDSAMYLCASRELSQNIQYFGAGTRLSVL.